These T cell receptor beta chains were read from a single sample in a study of cytomegalovirus exposure and HLA in healthy donors. The assay was immunoSEQ multiplex PCR, and TCRdb's table has in-frame clones only and misses some. The sample contains roughly 97,000 clones, less than 9.5% of which appear only once. Sequencing used PBMCs. These TCRs come from a man aged 45 to 65 in good health and CMV-seropositive. The CDR3 runs from the conserved cysteine through the conserved F or W. A D gene is named only where the DNA matches it firmly. The size entry is marked missing in some rows and otherwise reads once, few, many or a size class.

V: TRBV27
size: few
J: TRBJ1-4
D: .
CDR3: CASSPRTAIKLFF
DNA: TGTGCCAGCAGCCCTCGGACAGCTATAAAACTGTTTTTT

V: TRBV7-6
size: .
J: TRBJ2-1
D: TRBD2
CDR3: CASSRGSGSTYNEQFF
DNA: TGTGCCAGCAGCCGCGGGAGCGGGTCGACCTACAATGAGCAGTTCTTC

V: TRBV7-8
size: .
J: TRBJ1-2
D: TRBD1
CDR3: CASSLDLRGNGANYGYTF
DNA: TGTGCCAGCAGCTTAGATCTCAGGGGGAACGGGGCTAACTATGGCTACACCTTC

V: TRBV5-4
size: few
J: TRBJ2-5
D: .
CDR3: CASSFNSIQETQYF
DNA: TGTGCCAGCAGCTTCAACAGCATCCAAGAGACCCAGTACTTC

V: TRBV27
size: .
J: TRBJ2-7
D: .
CDR3: CASSFGGSYEQYF
DNA: TGTGCCAGCAGCTTTGGAGGCTCCTACGAGCAGTACTTC

V: TRBV5-6
size: few
J: TRBJ1-2
D: .
CDR3: CASSWDTRNYGYTF
DNA: TGTGCCAGCAGCTGGGACACCCGAAACTATGGCTACACCTTC

V: TRBV11-2
size: few
J: TRBJ2-1
D: .
CDR3: CASAGGSNEQFF
DNA: TGTGCCAGCGCCGGCGGAAGCAATGAGCAGTTCTTC

V: TRBV6-6
size: few
J: TRBJ1-5
D: .
CDR3: CASRQGRSNQPQHF
DNA: TGTGCCAGCAGACAGGGCCGGAGCAATCAGCCCCAGCATTTT

V: TRBV5-1
size: few
J: TRBJ1-2
D: TRBD1
CDR3: CASSLGGQAVRGYTF
DNA: TGCGCCAGCAGCTTGGGTGGACAGGCGGTCAGGGGCTACACCTTC

V: TRBV2
size: few
J: TRBJ2-1
D: .
CDR3: CAAHRDPYNEQFF
DNA: TGTGCCGCCCACAGGGACCCCTACAATGAGCAGTTCTTC

V: TRBV9
size: few
J: TRBJ2-7
D: TRBD2
CDR3: CASSVAPSGYEQYF
DNA: TGTGCCAGCAGCGTAGCCCCTAGCGGCTACGAGCAGTACTTC

V: TRBV7-8
size: .
J: TRBJ2-7
D: .
CDR3: CASSLTSYEQYF
DNA: TGTGCCAGCAGCCTCACTAGCTACGAGCAGTACTTC

V: TRBV2
size: few
J: TRBJ2-5
D: .
CDR3: CASSDRVGRETQYF
DNA: TGTGCCAGCAGTGACCGGGTCGGTAGAGAGACCCAGTACTTC

V: TRBV5-5
size: few
J: TRBJ2-6
D: .
CDR3: CASSFLEASGANVLTF
DNA: TGTGCCAGCAGCTTTTTGGAGGCCTCTGGGGCCAACGTCCTGACTTTC

V: TRBV5-1
size: few
J: TRBJ2-7
D: TRBD1
CDR3: CASSIGQGPYEQYF
DNA: TGCGCCAGCAGCATCGGACAGGGCCCCTACGAGCAGTACTTC

V: TRBV7-8
size: .
J: TRBJ2-1
D: TRBD2
CDR3: CASSSAPGTSGGQVF
DNA: TGTGCCAGCAGTTCAGCTCCCGGGACTAGCGGGGGGCAAGTCTTC

V: TRBV19
size: .
J: TRBJ2-1
D: .
CDR3: CASSQGSGYYNEQFF
DNA: TGTGCCAGTAGCCAGGGGTCGGGGTACTACAATGAGCAGTTCTTC

V: TRBV5-4
size: once
J: TRBJ2-3
D: TRBD2
CDR3: CASSYGGGHTLFTDTQYF
DNA: TGTGCCAGCAGCTACGGGGGGGGGCATACCCTATTCACAGATACGCAGTATTTT

V: TRBV11-2
size: few
J: TRBJ2-1
D: TRBD2
CDR3: CASSLVVGLGYNEQFF
DNA: TGTGCCAGCAGCTTAGTAGTGGGACTAGGATACAATGAGCAGTTCTTC

V: TRBV7-5
size: few
J: TRBJ1-5
D: .
CDR3: CARSLVSLGRGAQHF
DNA: TGTGCCAGAAGCTTAGTGTCTTTGGGGCGCGGGGCCCAGCATTTT

V: TRBV7-8
size: .
J: TRBJ1-5
D: .
CDR3: CASSLPDNPSQHF
DNA: TGTGCCAGCAGCTTACCCGACAATCCGTCCCAGCATTTT

V: TRBV7-9
size: few
J: TRBJ2-7
D: TRBD1
CDR3: CASSVTRGPHEQYF
DNA: TGTGCCAGCAGCGTCACCAGGGGGCCACACGAGCAGTACTTC

V: TRBV27
size: few
J: TRBJ1-4
D: .
CDR3: CASSLLSFFSGAPEKLFF
DNA: TGTGCCAGCAGTTTACTTAGCTTCTTTTCTGGGGCTCCTGAAAAACTGTTTTTT

V: TRBV25-1
size: .
J: TRBJ1-1
D: .
CDR3: CASSDGGGSTEAFF
DNA: TGTGCCAGCAGTGACGGGGGAGGTTCCACTGAAGCTTTCTTT

V: TRBV29-1
size: few
J: TRBJ2-7
D: TRBD2
CDR3: CSAQTSGSYEQYF
DNA: TGCAGCGCCCAGACTAGCGGGAGTTACGAGCAGTACTTC

V: TRBV5-5
size: .
J: TRBJ1-5
D: .
CDR3: CASSPGHSNQPQHF
DNA: TGTGCCAGCAGCCCAGGGCATAGCAATCAGCCCCAGCATTTT

V: TRBV28
size: .
J: TRBJ2-5
D: .
CDR3: CASSLWGGGQETQYF
DNA: TGTGCCAGCAGTTTATGGGGCGGAGGCCAAGAGACCCAGTACTTC

V: TRBV29-1
size: .
J: TRBJ1-5
D: .
CDR3: CSVSPGLLGDQPQHF
DNA: TGCAGCGTGAGCCCTGGACTGCTTGGCGATCAGCCCCAGCATTTT

V: TRBV30
size: few
J: TRBJ1-5
D: TRBD1
CDR3: CAWNEGAAIYQPQHF
DNA: TGTGCCTGGAATGAGGGGGCGGCAATTTATCAGCCCCAGCATTTT

V: TRBV2
size: .
J: TRBJ2-1
D: TRBD2
CDR3: CASSKAGRAVEQFF
DNA: TGTGCCAGCAGTAAGGCGGGGAGGGCCGTGGAGCAGTTCTTC

V: TRBV6-1
size: .
J: TRBJ2-4
D: .
CDR3: CASRVGAAKNIQYF
DNA: TGTGCCAGCAGGGTAGGGGCGGCCAAAAACATTCAGTACTTC

V: TRBV27
size: few
J: TRBJ1-4
D: .
CDR3: CASSRTATNEKLFF
DNA: TGTGCCAGCAGCAGGACAGCAACTAATGAAAAACTGTTTTTT

V: TRBV7-3
size: few
J: TRBJ2-1
D: TRBD2
CDR3: CASRNSGNNEQFF
DNA: TGTGCCAGCAGGAATAGCGGGAACAATGAGCAGTTCTTC